This T cell receptor beta chain was documented in a study of blood T cell repertoires in COVID-19. Study details: Specimens from acute and convalescent COVID-19 originated in the United States, Italy and Spain.

In the original workflow: Amplification of reference gene primers was used by the study to estimate nucleated cell counts. Using immunoSEQ multiplex PCR, the repertoire was profiled, and TCRdb retains in-frame clones only, with some absent. V, J and clone size reflect that table, while D and trimming were determined from the DNA. The data show roughly 150,000 clones, under 90% seen once. This CDR3 has 16 residues. CDR1 and CDR2 (germline): SGDLS, YYNGEE. Trimming left V 6 bases short and J 4 bases short, with 19 bases between. Across 24 US areas, participants ranged in age from about 18 to 89 years. Symptom resolution, clearance, or two negative PCRs marked donors in Cohort 3 as recovered.

The rearrangement links TRBV9 to TRBJ2-2; tentative D call: TRBD1 (6 bases). The TCR was taken from a woman in her sixties or seventies who had recovered from COVID-19. Material for sequencing was PBMCs or T cells enriched from blood (not recorded which). The chain's CDR3 is CASTDLEGDITGELFF. CDR3 nucleotides: TGTGCCAGCACCGACCTTGAGGGGGATATCACCGGGGAGCTGTTTTTT.